This T cell receptor beta chain was sequenced for a study of blood T cell repertoires in COVID-19. Study-wide context: From the United States, Italy and Spain came samples of acute and convalescent COVID-19.

At least ten counts were recorded for this clone. Trimming at V came to 4 bases and at J to 6 bases, leaving 4 bases not matched to a gene. The CDR3 sequence is 14 residues long. Germline V CDR1 and CDR2: SGHRS, YFSETQ. TCRdb's copy holds only in-frame clones and misses some; the assay was immunoSEQ multiplex PCR. The table shows about 130,000 clones, with around nine tenths occurring only once. The Seattle site enrolled patients during active infection and followed them longitudinally. This TCR came from a woman between 65 and 79 years old with COVID-19, enrolled during active disease. The chain has TRBV5-1 and TRBJ1-6; 7 bases are a match to TRBD1. The sample comprised peripheral blood. CDR3 bases: TGCGCCAGCAGCCTAGGGACAGTTAATTCACCCCTCCACTTT. Translated, it gives CASSLGTVNSPLHF.